The sequence of this T cell receptor (beta chain) was determined in a study of radiotherapy plus CTLA-4 blockade in lung cancer. The overall study: Disease control was seen in about 30% of patients, objective responses in about 19%.

Trimming cost V 0 bases and J 1 base, with 7 bases left between them. CDR1 is SGDLS, CDR2 YYNGEE, per germline. The CDR3 has 14 amino acids. Sequencing was performed with immunoSEQ multiplex PCR; in TCRdb, only in-frame clones are kept and a portion is missing. The sample contains more than 95,000 clones, 75% to 80% of which appear only once. This sequence originates from a human donor with non-small cell lung cancer who had a partial response to radiotherapy plus ipilimumab. This chain connects TRBV9 to TRBJ2-5; no clear D. The source material was peripheral blood, sampled from a patient treated with radiotherapy plus ipilimumab. The CDR3 DNA is TGTGCCAGCAGCGTAGGGCGGAGCCAAGAGACCCAGTACTTC. This encodes CASSVGRSQETQYF. Using reference TRBV9 and TRBJ2-5 for the parts outside the CDR3, the full variable domain is DSGVTQTPKHLITATGQRVTLRCSPRSGDLSVYWYQQSLDQGLQFLIQYYNGEERAKGNILERFSAQQFPDLHSELNLSSLELGDSALYFCASSVGRSQETQYFGPGTRLLVL.